The rows below give T cell receptor beta chains drawn from one sample of a study of CD8+ T cells in alopecia areata. Only in-frame clones appear in the TCRdb table, and some are missing; sequencing was by immunoSEQ multiplex PCR. Of about 120,000 clones listed, about 50% are singletons. Sequenced material: CD4+ T cells sorted from blood, taken at week 4, from a patient treated with tofacitinib. Every receptor here comes from a human donor with alopecia areata. The CDR3 runs from the conserved cysteine through the conserved F or W. D genes are given only for firm matches. The size field is filled for only some rows; it gives once, few, many or a size class.

J gene | V gene | D gene | clone size | CDR3 DNA | CDR3 protein
TRBJ1-4 | TRBV5-1 | TRBD1 | once | TGCGCCAGCAGCTCCCCCGGACAGGGCGAGGAAAAACTGTTTTTT | CASSSPGQGEEKLFF
TRBJ1-5 | TRBV29-1 | TRBD1 | . | TGCAGCGTCAGGGGGAATAGCAATCAGCCCCAGCATTTT | CSVRGNSNQPQHF
TRBJ2-7 | TRBV18 | . | . | TGTGCCAGCTCACCAGGGACGGTTTTCTACGAGCAGTACTTC | CASSPGTVFYEQYF
TRBJ1-4 | TRBV7-9 | . | . | TGTGCCAGCAGCTTGCCGGGTGGCAGGGCAAATGAAAAACTGTTTTTT | CASSLPGGRANEKLFF
TRBJ1-1 | TRBV29-1 | . | . | TGCAGCGTTGGGGGGCGGAGGAACACTGAAGCTTTCTTT | CSVGGRRNTEAFF
TRBJ2-1 | TRBV29-1 | TRBD2 | . | TGCAGCGTTGGGGGACTAGCGGCAAGCTCCTACAATGAGCAGTTCTTC | CSVGGLAASSYNEQFF
TRBJ2-3 | TRBV15 | . | . | TGTGCCACCAGCAGAGGGACGGTTACAGATACGCAGTATTTT | CATSRGTVTDTQYF
TRBJ2-1 | TRBV6-1 | . | . | TGTGCCAGCAGTTCGGGAGAGAGGAATGAGCAGTTCTTC | CASSSGERNEQFF
TRBJ2-7 | TRBV27 | . | . | TGTGCCAGCAGTACCCACTCCTACGAGCAGTACTTC | CASSTHSYEQYF
TRBJ1-2 | TRBV7-9 | . | . | TGTGCCAGCAGCGCCACCCCGGGGAACTATGGCTACACCTTC | CASSATPGNYGYTF